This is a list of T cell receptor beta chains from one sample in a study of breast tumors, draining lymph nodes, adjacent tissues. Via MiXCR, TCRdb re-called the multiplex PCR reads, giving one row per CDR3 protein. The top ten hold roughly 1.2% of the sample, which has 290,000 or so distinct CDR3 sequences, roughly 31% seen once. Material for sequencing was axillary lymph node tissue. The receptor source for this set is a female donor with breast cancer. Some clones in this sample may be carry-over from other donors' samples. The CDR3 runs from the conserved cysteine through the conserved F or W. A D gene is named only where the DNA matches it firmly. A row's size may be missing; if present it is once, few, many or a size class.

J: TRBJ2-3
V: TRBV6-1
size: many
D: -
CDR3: CASYSGTSTDTQYF
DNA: TGTGCCAGCTATAGCGGAACTAGCACAGATACGCAGTATTTT

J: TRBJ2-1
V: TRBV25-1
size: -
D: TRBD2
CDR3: CASSEGGWDLEQFF
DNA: TGTGCCAGCAGTGAGGGGGGGTGGGACCTTGAGCAGTTCTTC

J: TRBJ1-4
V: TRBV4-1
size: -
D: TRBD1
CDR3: CASSLTGDANEKLFF
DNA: TGCGCCAGCAGCCTGACAGGGGACGCCAATGAAAAACTGTTTTTT

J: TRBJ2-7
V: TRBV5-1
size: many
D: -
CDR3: CASSLTGAGQYF
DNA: TGCGCCAGCAGCTTGACGGGGGCGGGGCAGTACTTC

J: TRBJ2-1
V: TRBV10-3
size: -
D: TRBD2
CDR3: CAIRLAGGYNEQFF
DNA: TGTGCTATCAGACTAGCGGGGGGGTACAATGAGCAGTTCTTC

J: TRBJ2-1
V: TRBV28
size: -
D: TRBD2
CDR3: CASSLSGRVSGHNEQFF
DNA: TGTGCCAGCAGTTTAAGCGGGAGGGTTTCAGGGCACAATGAGCAGTTCTTC

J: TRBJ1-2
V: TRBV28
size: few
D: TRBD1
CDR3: CASRNDRDGYTF
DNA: TGTGCCAGCAGAAACGACAGGGATGGCTACACCTTC

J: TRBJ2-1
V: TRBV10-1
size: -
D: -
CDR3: CASSSRQVFNEQFF
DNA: TGCGCCAGCAGTTCCCGACAGGTGTTCAATGAGCAGTTCTTC

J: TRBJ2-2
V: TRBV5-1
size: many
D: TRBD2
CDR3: CASRPGTTNTGELFF
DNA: TGCGCCAGCAGGCCCGGGACTACGAACACCGGGGAGCTGTTTTTT

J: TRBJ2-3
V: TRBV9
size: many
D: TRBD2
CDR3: CASSLLAGGTDTQYF
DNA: TGTGCCAGCAGCCTATTAGCGGGTGGGACAGATACGCAGTATTTT

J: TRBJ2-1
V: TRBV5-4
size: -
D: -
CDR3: CASSPTAGSSANNEQFF
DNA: TGTGCCAGCAGCCCAACTGCTGGGAGTAGCGCAAATAATGAGCAGTTCTTC

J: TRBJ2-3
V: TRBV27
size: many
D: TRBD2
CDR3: CASSSGTRSSTDTQYF
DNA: TGTGCCAGCAGTTCCGGGACTAGGTCTAGCACAGATACGCAGTATTTT

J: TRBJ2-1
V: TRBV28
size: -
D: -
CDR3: CASSPRTVGDQFF
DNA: TGTGCCAGCAGCCCTAGGACTGTCGGTGATCAGTTCTTC

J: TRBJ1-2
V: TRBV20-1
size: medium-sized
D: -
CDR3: CSARTDYGYTF
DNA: TGCAGTGCTAGGACCGACTATGGCTACACCTTC

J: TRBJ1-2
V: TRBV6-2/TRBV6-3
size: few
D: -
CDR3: CASTHGGPYGYTF
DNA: TGTGCCAGCACCCACGGGGGTCCCTATGGCTACACCTTC

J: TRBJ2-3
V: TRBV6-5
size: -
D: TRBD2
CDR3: CASSYGLAATSAQYF
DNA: TGTGCCAGCAGTTACGGACTAGCGGCTACGTCGGCGCAGTATTTT

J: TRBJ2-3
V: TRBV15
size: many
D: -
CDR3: CATSRAGTRTDTQYF
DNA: TGTGCCACCAGCAGGGCCGGGACTCGCACAGATACGCAGTATTTT

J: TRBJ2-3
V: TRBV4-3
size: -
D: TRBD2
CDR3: CASSQDRGLAGGLGDTQYF
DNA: TGCGCCAGCAGCCAAGATCGGGGACTAGCGGGAGGGCTGGGAGATACGCAGTATTTT

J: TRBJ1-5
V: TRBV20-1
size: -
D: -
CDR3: CSAREGKGLAGGPQHF
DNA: TGCAGTGCTAGAGAGGGGAAGGGGCTAGCGGGAGGGCCCCAGCATTTT

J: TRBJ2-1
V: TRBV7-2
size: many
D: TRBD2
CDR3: CASSPGGQREAGEQFF
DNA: TGTGCCAGCAGCCCGGGGGGGCAACGGGAGGCCGGTGAGCAGTTCTTC

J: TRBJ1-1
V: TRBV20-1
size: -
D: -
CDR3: CSARDFRGSVNTEAFF
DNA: TGCAGTGCTAGAGATTTCAGGGGAAGTGTGAACACTGAAGCTTTCTTT

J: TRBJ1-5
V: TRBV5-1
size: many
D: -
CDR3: CASSLGGPPDQPQHF
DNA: TGCGCCAGCAGCTTGGGGGGGCCCCCCGATCAGCCCCAGCATTTT

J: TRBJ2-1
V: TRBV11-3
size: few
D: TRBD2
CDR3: CASSLLAGGPNEQFF
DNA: TGTGCCAGCAGCTTATTAGCGGGAGGGCCCAATGAGCAGTTCTTC

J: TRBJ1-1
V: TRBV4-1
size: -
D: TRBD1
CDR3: CASSYRQGVMNTEAFF
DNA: TGCGCCAGCAGCTACAGACAGGGGGTGATGAACACTGAAGCTTTCTTT

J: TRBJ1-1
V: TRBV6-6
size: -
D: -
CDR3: CASSYSLVNTEAFF
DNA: TGTGCCAGCAGTTACTCGTTAGTGAACACTGAAGCTTTCTTT

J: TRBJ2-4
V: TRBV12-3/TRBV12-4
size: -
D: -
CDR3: CASSLMGNRHF
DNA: TGTGCCAGCAGTTTAATGGGGAATCGGCACTTC

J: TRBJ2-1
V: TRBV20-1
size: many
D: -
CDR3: CSANPTVLEQFF
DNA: TGCAGTGCTAACCCCACAGTTTTGGAGCAGTTCTTC

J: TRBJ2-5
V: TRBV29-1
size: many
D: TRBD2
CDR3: CSVERGASGSVTQYF
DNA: TGCAGCGTTGAAAGAGGGGCTAGCGGGAGTGTGACCCAGTACTTC

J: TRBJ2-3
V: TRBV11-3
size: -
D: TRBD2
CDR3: CASSLDRGSGRATDTQYF
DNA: TGTGCCAGCAGCTTAGATCGGGGTAGCGGGAGGGCAACAGATACGCAGTATTTT

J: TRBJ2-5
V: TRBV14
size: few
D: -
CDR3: CASSQGGQYQETPYF
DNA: TGTGCCAGCAGCCAAGGAGGGCAGTACCAAGAGACCCCGTACTTC

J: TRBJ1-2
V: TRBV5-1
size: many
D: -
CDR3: CASSLDRAYGYTF
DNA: TGCGCCAGCAGCTTGGACAGGGCCTATGGCTACACCTTC

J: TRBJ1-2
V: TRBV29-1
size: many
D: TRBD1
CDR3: CSVGTGGAGLGYGYTF
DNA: TGCAGCGTTGGGACAGGGGGCGCTGGGTTGGGCTATGGCTACACCTTC

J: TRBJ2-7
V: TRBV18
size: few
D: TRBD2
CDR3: CASSPLRREGLEQYF
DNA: TGTGCCAGCTCACCCCTCCGGAGGGAGGGCCTCGAGCAGTACTTC

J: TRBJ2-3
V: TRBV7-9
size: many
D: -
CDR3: CAARDPPNGLDTQYF
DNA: TGTGCCGCCCGGGACCCCCCGAACGGGTTAGATACGCAGTATTTT

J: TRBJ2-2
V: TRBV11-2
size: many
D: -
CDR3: CASSAGSGELFF
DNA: TGTGCCAGCAGCGCAGGGTCCGGGGAGCTGTTTTTT

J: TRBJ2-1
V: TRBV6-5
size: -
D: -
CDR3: CASSHGGGYNEQFF
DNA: TGTGCCAGCAGTCACGGGGGAGGCTACAATGAGCAGTTCTTC

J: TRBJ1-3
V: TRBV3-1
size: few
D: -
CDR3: CASSRSGSSGNTIYF
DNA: TGTGCCAGCAGCCGATCGGGAAGCTCTGGAAACACCATATATTTT

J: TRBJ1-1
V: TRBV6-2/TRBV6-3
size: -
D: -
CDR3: CASSYVGGAFF
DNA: TGTGCCAGCAGTTATGTAGGGGGAGCTTTCTTT

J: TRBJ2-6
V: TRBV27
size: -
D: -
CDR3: CASSSTGPSSGANVLTF
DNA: TGTGCCAGCAGTTCTACAGGACCAAGTTCTGGGGCCAACGTCCTGACTTTC

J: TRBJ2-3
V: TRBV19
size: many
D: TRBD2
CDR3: CASSIPTLLAGVTDTQYF
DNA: TGTGCCAGTAGTATTCCCACACTGCTAGCGGGAGTGACTGATACGCAGTATTTT

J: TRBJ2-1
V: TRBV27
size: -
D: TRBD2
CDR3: CASSVGPSGYNEQFF
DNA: TGTGCCAGCAGTGTAGGGCCTAGCGGGTACAATGAGCAGTTCTTC

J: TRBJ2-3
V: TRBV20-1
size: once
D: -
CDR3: CSASEGSYNEQYF
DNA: TGCAGTGCTAGTGAAGGGAGCTACAATGAGCAGTATTTT